The 26 T cell receptor beta chains in this list originate from one sample, sequenced in a study of ipilimumab plus nivolumab after autologous stem cell transplantation. The repertoire was sequenced with immunoSEQ multiplex PCR; TCRdb's copy has only in-frame clones and lacks some. The sample yields 20,000 or so clones, roughly 69% seen once. Specimen: PBMCs, collected in a trial of ipilimumab plus nivolumab as post-transplant consolidation. These receptors were taken from a male donor with diffuse large B-cell lymphoma.

The chain joins TRBV9 to TRBJ2-7; 10 bases agree with TRBD1. Looked up from germline, CDR1 is SGDLS and CDR2 is YYNGEE. The J segment lost 5 bases and the V segment lost 5 bases, leaving 10 bases of the junction unmatched. The CDR3 runs to 15 residues. CDR3 protein: CASSLVGQGPHEQYF. CDR3 nucleotides: TGTGCCAGCAGTCTAGTGGGACAGGGGCCGCACGAGCAGTACTTC.

The chain is built from TRBV5-1 and TRBJ2-1, with TRBD2 identical over 7 bases. The V gene end was trimmed by 6 bases and the J gene end by 5 bases; junction bases not matched to a gene: 8. CDR1 and CDR2 from the germline V gene are SGHRS and YFSETQ. This CDR3 has 14 residues. The CDR3: CASKSREENNEQFF. The CDR3 DNA follows: TGCGCCAGCAAAAGCCGGGAGGAGAACAATGAGCAGTTCTTC. The variable domain in full, completed from reference TRBV5-1 and TRBJ2-1, reads KAGVTQTPRYLIKTRGQQVTLSCSPISGHRSVSWYQQTPGQGLQFLFEYFSETQRNKGNFPGRFSGRQFSNSRSEMNVSTLELGDSALYLCASKSREENNEQFFGPGTRLTVL.

This chain uses TRBV7-9 with TRBJ2-1; 16 bases align to TRBD2. The CDR3 is made up of 18 amino acids. J lost 0 bases, V lost 5 bases, and 4 bases had no gene match. Per germline, CDR1 SEHNR and CDR2 FQNEAQ (reference sequence). In nucleotides, the CDR3 is TGTGCCAGCAGCCAGGGACTAGCGGGAGGGAGCTCCTACAATGAGCAGTTCTTC. It encodes CASSQGLAGGSSYNEQFF. The full variable domain, its missing parts supplied by reference TRBV7-9 and TRBJ2-1, is DTGVSQNPRHKITKRGQNVTFRCDPISEHNRLYWYRQTLGQGPEFLTYFQNEAQLEKSRLLSDRFSAERPKGSFSTLEIQRTEQGDSAMYLCASSQGLAGGSSYNEQFFGPGTRLTVL.

J is TRBJ2-3 and V is TRBV5-4; 9 nucleotides agree with TRBD2. The V gene's germline CDR1 is SGHNT and CDR2 YYREEE (reference sequence). V dropped 4 bases and J dropped 1; count of bases not matched to a gene: 4. The CDR3 has 15 amino acids. The CDR3 nucleotides read TGTGCCAGCAGCAGACTAGCGGCCGGCACAGATACGCAGTATTTT. Its translation is CASSRLAAGTDTQYF.

Written as DNA, the CDR3 is TGTGCCAGCAGTTACTCTGTTCTCGCCAAAGAAGCTTTCTTT. Translating gives CASSYSVLAKEAFF. V usage is TRBV6-5 and J usage is TRBJ1-1; no reliable D call. Germline V gene lookup returns CDR1 MNHEY and CDR2 SVGAGI. The CDR3 is made up of 14 amino acids. Trimming stripped 0 bases from V and 8 bases from J, with 13 bases between.

V is TRBV5-1 and J is TRBJ2-1; TRBD2 matches at 16 bases. Germline V gene sequence: CDR1 SGHRS, CDR2 YFSETQ. The CDR3 totals 19 residues. V gave up 4 bases and J gave up 8 bases; unmatched junction bases: 15. CDR3 amino acids: CASSPGTSGRAGYAHEQFF. In DNA form, the CDR3 reads TGCGCCAGCAGCCCCGGGACTAGCGGGAGGGCCGGTTATGCGCATGAGCAGTTCTTC.

This chain links TRBV19 with TRBJ1-3, with D perhaps matching TRBD1 (5 bases). Germline lookup yields CDR1 LNHDA and CDR2 SQIVND (reference sequence). V was trimmed by 7 bases and J by 6 bases, leaving 16 bases between them. The CDR3 length is 14 residues. CDR3 loop: CASIGTAKPNTIYF. DNA for the CDR3: TGTGCCAGTATAGGGACGGCGAAGCCAAACACCATATATTTT.

The J gene is TRBJ1-2, the V gene TRBV2; D ambiguous. In germline, CDR1 is SNHLY, CDR2 FYNNEI. The CDR3 is 11 residues long. Trimming left V 7 bases short and J 0 bases short, with 3 bases between. Here the CDR3 DNA reads TGTGCCAGCACTGCTAACTATGGCTACACCTTC. It specifies CASTANYGYTF.

The rearrangement links TRBV19 to TRBJ2-1; D is unresolved. Between the trimmed V and J ends, which lost 3 bases and 10 bases, there was a span of 19 bases. This CDR3 comprises 15 residues. The germline CDR1 and CDR2 sequences are LNHDA and SQIVND (reference sequence). Here the CDR3 reads CASSIDALPVGEQFF. In nucleotides, the CDR3 is TGTGCCAGTAGTATTGACGCACTCCCGGTCGGAGAGCAGTTCTTC.

The chain recombines TRBV7-9 with TRBJ2-1, with 7 bases matching TRBD2. This CDR3 spans 15 amino acids. J was trimmed by 4 bases and V by 5 bases; bases with no gene match: 8. Germline V lookup: CDR1 SEHNR, CDR2 FQNEAQ (reference sequence). As DNA, the CDR3 is TGTGCCAGCAGCCCAGGGAGCGGGGCATACAATGAGCAGTTCTTC. Its translation: CASSPGSGAYNEQFF.

This chain uses TRBV7-8 with TRBJ1-1; D not resolved. Germline lookup yields CDR1 SGHVS and CDR2 FQNEAQ. With 1 base removed from V and 6 bases from J, the gap between germline ends came to 6 bases. This CDR3 is 12 amino acids long. CDR3 sequence (DNA): TGTGCCAGCAGCTTAGGGCAAGCTGAAGCTTTCTTT. Translation gives CASSLGQAEAFF.

The rearrangement uses TRBV11-3 and TRBJ2-7; TRBD1 aligns across 8 bases. V was clipped by 3 bases and J by 3 bases; unmatched bases: 4. Germline V CDR1 and CDR2: SGHNT, YENEEA. The CDR3 has 14 residues. CDR3 DNA: TGTGCCAGCAGCTTGGCAGGACAGGGCTACGAGCAGTACTTC. Its protein product is CASSLAGQGYEQYF.

The sample holds a few counts of this clone. The chain carries TRBV28 and TRBJ1-1; D unclear. V lost 6 bases and J lost 2, with 4 bases in between. The CDR3 consists of 11 residues. Per germline, CDR1 MDHEN and CDR2 SYDVKM. CDR3 loop: CASRKNTEAFF. The CDR3 bases are TGTGCCAGCAGGAAAAACACTGAAGCTTTCTTT.

This chain uses TRBV9 with TRBJ2-1, with TRBD2 as a possible D gene (6 bases). V dropped 4 bases and J dropped 8 bases, with 10 bases sitting between them. This CDR3 has 12 residues. Germline V gene lookup returns CDR1 SGDLS and CDR2 YYNGEE. CDR3 loop: CASSYRRDEQFF. The DNA of the CDR3 is TGTGCCAGCAGCTACCGGAGGGATGAGCAGTTCTTC. The variable domain in full, with the rest retrieved from reference TRBV9 and TRBJ2-1, is DSGVTQTPKHLITATGQRVTLRCSPRSGDLSVYWYQQSLDQGLQFLIQYYNGEERAKGNILERFSAQQFPDLHSELNLSSLELGDSALYFCASSYRRDEQFFGPGTRLTVL.

J is TRBJ2-3 and V is TRBV7-2; 8 bases match TRBD2. Germline CDR1 SGHTA, CDR2 FQGNSA. The CDR3 runs 17 residues. V was pared by 4 bases and J by 0 bases, with 9 bases of the junction left unmatched. The CDR3 reads CASSSTGGRVSTDTQYF. The CDR3 DNA is TGTGCCAGCAGCTCCACGGGAGGGCGGGTGAGCACAGATACGCAGTATTTT.

This clone was found once. V is TRBV19 and J is TRBJ2-7; D is unresolved. V gave up 3 bases and J gave up 0 bases, with 9 bases separating them. The CDR3 contains 14 residues. Germline V gives CDR1 LNHDA, CDR2 SQIVND (reference sequence). The CDR3 sequence: CASSIPGSSYEQYF. Here the CDR3 DNA reads TGTGCCAGTAGTATCCCAGGCAGCTCCTACGAGCAGTACTTC.

The chain recombines TRBV5-1 with TRBJ2-6, with a tentative D call TRBD1 (6 bases). Germline assignment: CDR1 SGHRS and CDR2 YFSETQ. The ends were cut back, 6 bases at V and 0 bases at J, with 10 bases in the middle. The CDR3 is 15 residues long. The CDR3 nucleotides are TGCGCCAGCACCCTGGGGGCCTCTGGGGCCAACGTCCTGACTTTC. Residues: CASTLGASGANVLTF.

The CDR3 nucleotides are TGTGCCAGCGGAATTGTCGGGACAGGGGACAATGAGCAGTTCTTC. Its protein product is CASGIVGTGDNEQFF. The chain joins TRBV6-5 to TRBJ2-1, with 10 bases aligning to TRBD1. The CDR3 sequence is 15 residues long. Germline CDR1 reads MNHEY; CDR2 reads SVGAGI. V dropped 8 bases and J dropped 5; count of bases not matched to a gene: 9.

In this sample, this clone is medium-sized. This chain links TRBV29-1 with TRBJ1-1; D may be TRBD1 (6 bases). This CDR3 contains 13 residues. Trimming took off 8 bases at V and 2 bases at J, with 15 bases between the two ends. From germline, CDR1 is SQVTM and CDR2 ANQGSEA. CDR3 sequence reads: CSFSRTDNTEAFF. The CDR3 nucleotides are TGCAGCTTTTCCCGGACAGATAACACTGAAGCTTTCTTT.

This clone was seen a handful of times. Additional DNA sequences in this sample encode the identical CDR3. The chain has TRBV9 and TRBJ1-1, with TRBD1 as a possible D gene (5 bases). V was pared by 4 bases and J by 4 bases, with 11 bases between. This CDR3 is built from 13 residues. Germline assignment: CDR1 SGDLS and CDR2 YYNGEE. This CDR3 reads CASSRGDGTEAFF. The CDR3 DNA reads TGTGCCAGCAGCCGGGGGGACGGCACTGAAGCTTTCTTT.

This rearrangement joins TRBV19 to TRBJ1-2; 7 positions agree with TRBD1. Germline-derived CDR1 and CDR2 are LNHDA and SQIVND (reference sequence). Germline trimming cut 2 bases from V and 1 base from J; bases unmatched to any gene: 7. The CDR3 extends over 16 amino acids. This CDR3 is CASSITGTDNNYGYTF. In nucleotides, the CDR3 is TGTGCCAGTAGTATAACCGGGACAGATAATAACTATGGCTACACCTTC.

The chain joins TRBV4-2 to TRBJ1-3; TRBD1 matches at 7 bases. The trim removed 3 bases at V and 4 bases at J, leaving 9 bases unmatched. The CDR3 runs 16 residues. CDR1 and CDR2 (germline): LGHNA, YNFKEQ. CDR3: CASSQGTGEGGNTIYF. The CDR3 DNA follows: TGTGCCAGCAGCCAGGGCACAGGGGAAGGCGGAAACACCATATATTTT.

The chain has TRBV6-1 and TRBJ1-5; no firm D call. This CDR3 has 15 residues. Per germline, CDR1 MNHNS and CDR2 SASEGT. The germline V and J ends were trimmed by 1 base and 0 bases, with 7 bases remaining between them. The CDR3, as DNA: TGTGCCAGCAGTGAAGGCACTTATAGCAATCAGCCCCAGCATTTT. Translating it yields CASSEGTYSNQPQHF.

In its sample, this clone is medium-sized. The V call is TRBV28, the J call TRBJ2-4, with a possible D match to TRBD2 (8 bases). V was clipped by 11 bases and J by 0 bases, with 17 bases between them. This CDR3 comprises 15 residues. The germline gives CDR1 MDHEN, CDR2 SYDVKM. The CDR3 here is CAAGGRGGAKNIQYF. The CDR3 region has the DNA TGTGCCGCAGGGGGACGGGGGGGAGCCAAAAACATTCAGTACTTC.

This clone showed up just a few times. CDR3: CATSRDIRLTDSYNEQFF. The CDR3 DNA reads TGTGCCACCAGCAGAGATATCAGACTAACCGACTCCTACAATGAGCAGTTCTTC. The rearrangement joins TRBV15 to TRBJ2-1; a possible D gene is TRBD2 (5 bases). The CDR3 loop spans 18 amino acids. V gave up 0 bases and J gave up 0 bases, with 15 bases separating them. Germline V gene lookup returns CDR1 LNHNV and CDR2 YYDKDF (reference sequence).

This rearrangement joins TRBV6-6 to TRBJ2-3, with 7 nucleotides matching TRBD1. The CDR3 has 14 amino acids. V shed 8 bases and J 0 bases; nucleotides not matched to a gene: 5. Germline V gene data show CDR1 as MNHNY and CDR2 as SVGAGI (reference sequence). CDR3 coding DNA: TGTGCCAGCCGACAGGGACGAAGCACAGATACGCAGTATTTT. Translated: CASRQGRSTDTQYF.